The present TCR beta chain was sequenced within a study of cytomegalovirus exposure and HLA in healthy donors (dated by TCRdb to about 2017). As for the study more broadly: In an earlier analysis of roughly 500 of the donors, approximately 260 Gb of sequence data and 100 million or so unique TCR beta sequences from about 179 million T cells were reported. About 320 gigabases of sequencing data and tens of millions of unique TCR sequences were included in an early release covering about 700 HLA-typed donors. The genetic ancestry cluster associated with self-reported Caucasian donors included 65% to 90% of the roughly 390 genotyped donors. The study was designed to test whether signatures of past pathogen exposure could be identified by cataloging public T cell receptors. The study used immunosequencing to profile the T cell repertoires of 670 or so subjects and linked those repertoires to cytomegalovirus serostatus. Along with the approximately 700-subject first cohort, a separate validation cohort of over a hundred different subjects was used. To predict cytomegalovirus infection status, the study combined high-throughput TCR immunosequencing, statistical association of individual TCRs with disease status, and machine learning. A later analysis re-examined previously published TCR beta repertoires from roughly 650 donors and added high-resolution HLA genotyping to investigate patterns of TCR occurrence. The later analysis used no new phenotypic data to find candidate immune exposures, relying instead on TCR beta sequences and their occurrence across donors. An earlier analysis of more than 450 of the donors used high-throughput TCR beta sequencing to judge whether each TCR beta V gene segment behaved as functional or pseudogenic. Alongside the repertoire data, information on donor age, sex, ethnicity and CMV serostatus was compiled. Genome-wide SNP genotypes for about three fifths of the roughly 700 donors were used in a later genetic analysis, which treated that subset as a discovery cohort. All discovery cohort repertoires had been generated on a single sequencing platform. Both class I and class II loci were covered by HLA typing, at four-digit resolution. Typing coverage varied by locus: 629-630 donors for A, B, C, DRB1 and DQB1; 500 to 550 for DQA1; 600 to 610 for DPA1; around 490 for DPB1. Roughly five DR-DQ haplotypes were handled as single units for association and clustering, since linkage in the cohort was strong. Among roughly 400 genotyped donors of the cohort, an average of roughly 230,000 unique TCR beta nucleotide sequences was sequenced per donor, of which 15% to 20% were non-productive.

The cohort consisted of 650 to 850 healthy bone marrow donors. Cohort members were all nominally healthy when sampled, although unrecorded immune exposures were likely present. The donor was CMV seropositive and was included in the group of almost 300 seropositive cohort members. Every donor gave a peripheral blood sample, and the peripheral blood mononuclear cells from that sample were used for TCR beta sequencing. The Qiagen DNeasy Blood Extraction Kit was used to extract genomic DNA from the blood cell samples. Broad study findings and their caveats: The sequencing pipeline was judged likely to have produced a cluster of highly shared sequence variants as a technical artifact. Most TCR sequences were observed very rarely across donors, whereas some public TCRs were present in many individuals. Because counts were too low, seventeen rarely observed V segments, including chromosome 9 orphons, were excluded from the earlier analysis of several hundred of the donors. Presence/absence analyses assumed roughly uniform sequencing depth across donors, an assumption that may not hold. The authors suggested that the approach could potentially be generalized to other disease states and immunological phenotypes. Broadly in line with IMGT annotations, most TCR beta V segments showed up in productive rearrangements about 87% or about 30% of the time in an earlier analysis of under 700 of the donors. Because some donors lacked HLA typing at each locus, the association tests relied only on the typed subset. In vitro tests confirmed that a few of the cytomegalovirus-associated TCR beta chains recognize cytomegalovirus antigens. Specific HLA alleles were associated with roughly 17,000 TCR beta sequences at a false discovery rate of 0.05 in a later analysis. The classifier was reported to diagnose cytomegalovirus status with high specificity and sensitivity in both the original and validation cohorts. In this cohort, only TCR beta chains were sequenced, and detectable features were limited by the absence of alpha or paired-chain data. The study gave a list of 150 to 200 TCR beta chains associated with cytomegalovirus. Because the 87-base-pair reads could not distinguish some IMGT-functional V segments, including TRBV6-2 and TRBV6-3, those segments were excluded. In a later genetic analysis, fewer N-insertions in productive TCRs were reported among donors in an Asian-associated ancestry cluster than the 666-donor mean. V-gene and J-gene trimming of TCR beta chains was associated with a missense DCLRE1C variant in a later genetic analysis, and the association was replicated in an independent cohort. Immune exposure information for the cohort was limited to CMV serostatus. A later analysis found that HLA-associated TCR beta chains were more clonally expanded and had lower generation probabilities than equally common non-associated chains. According to a later analysis, TCR association rates differed among HLA loci, with DRB1 alleles showing the most associated TCRs and HLA-C alleles showing the fewest. Strong co-occurrence of HLA alleles, especially DR and DQ, made assigning TCR associations to individual alleles difficult. According to a later analysis, parvovirus B19, influenza, CMV and Epstein-Barr virus appeared linked to several top co-occurrence clusters. In a later analysis, most CMV-associated TCR beta chains were found to appear HLA-restricted, with HLA associations seemingly driven largely by CMV exposure. A further reported finding was that TCR beta sequences accurately predicted the HLA-A and HLA-B alleles for most subjects in the first cohort. Correlated functional status among segregating V segments might reflect linkage disequilibrium, but an unknown experimental factor could not be ruled out.

In the germline V gene, CDR1 corresponds to SQVTM and CDR2 to ANQGSEA. Reading from cysteine to phenylalanine, the CDR3 counts 14 amino acids. The sequence is cut down to CDR3 DNA, 42 bases in frame from base 1. A remark on this clone: It lacks a known antigen. An end of the junction does not agree with germline; a read error may underlie this.

Library construction relied on the immunoSEQ multiplex PCR assay. A mixture of 60 forward primers for TCR Vbeta segments and 13 reverse primers for TCR Jbeta segments was used in the multiplex PCR. Amplification of the CDR3 region of rearranged TCR beta genes was performed with a multiplex PCR assay on genomic DNA. Amplified TCR beta libraries were sequenced as 87-base-pair reads on the Illumina HiSeq System. For the original study's pipeline: A later analysis tallied around 82 million unique TCR beta chains across the 700 or so repertoires, and 10 million to 11 million of those chains were shared by two or more donors. To remove PCR and sequencing errors, raw reads were error-corrected and collapsed into unique sequences using a nearest-neighbor algorithm that merged closely related sequences. CDR3 sequences were aligned to IMGT reference sequences to assign V, D and J gene segments. For a sequence to be retained, at least a six-nucleotide match to both a V gene segment and a J gene segment was required. Rearrangements were called productive when the CDR3 lacked stop codons and stayed in frame with V and J; all others were non-productive. CDR3 was defined by IMGT convention, running from the second conserved V-encoded cysteine to the conserved J-encoded phenylalanine. Sequences without an unambiguous match to a single V gene segment were excluded from the earlier analysis of 450 to 650 of the donors. In an earlier analysis of several hundred of the donors, a V segment was called functional when productive rearrangements were above 56.7%, and segregating when the standard deviation between donors exceeded 5%. A statistical classification framework was developed to diagnose cytomegalovirus status using the catalog of TCR beta chain sequences. V and J gene assignment, in a later analysis, came from comparing TCR nucleotide sequences with IMGT/GENE-DB human TR gene sequences. Using the TCRdist pipeline, a later analysis assigned CDR3 sequences along with most-parsimonious VDJ recombination scenarios. In a later analysis, each TCR beta chain was defined by its CDR3 amino acid sequence together with its V-gene family, and reads lacking a unique V-gene family were excluded. A later analysis removed 450 to 600 highly shared, low-generation-probability nucleotide sequences to deal with suspected cross-contamination and a sequencing artifact. In a later analysis, a clonal expansion index for each public chain was calculated from normalized within-repertoire ranks of inferred template counts. In a later analysis, generation probabilities were computed using a VDJ recombination model fitted to out-of-frame rearrangements, and the results were checked against IGoR. In a later analysis, TCR-TCR, TCR-HLA and TCR-CMV co-occurrence was scored with hypergeometric tests, and a repertoire-size bias correction was applied to TCR pairs. To estimate false discovery rates, a later analysis permuted the HLA or CMV assignments 20 times. A later analysis grouped co-occurring TCRs with DBSCAN, adding TCRdist sequence similarity when clustering within HLA-allele-positive subsets. Repertoires with fewer than 30,000 or more than 120,000 public chains, plus five repertoires with anomalous nucleotide sharing, were excluded from co-occurrence clustering. TCRdb limited this immuneACCESS table to in-frame rearrangements with V and J called. A share of clones is missing; checked studies link under half to unresolved V genes, and the rest is unexplained. V, J and clone size reflect that table, while D and trimming were determined from the DNA. In all, the sample holds 60,000 to 80,000 clones, and approximately 78% of those were seen once. Of the sample, roughly 3.1% falls within the top ten clones.

The chain is encoded by TRBV29-1 joined to TRBJ2-7; matching of 6 bases hints at TRBD1 as the D gene. The material sequenced was PBMCs. The TCR comes from a girl aged 10-17 years in good health and CMV-seropositive. The DNA is as follows: TGCAGCGTAGAAGGGCGACAGGCCCCCTACGAGCAGTACTTC. This translates into CSVEGRQAPYEQYF.